By sample share, the clone carrying this TCR beta chain is medium-sized. Antigen specificity is unknown. The data were taken from a study of regulatory dendritic cells for organ transplantation. Study observations and caveats: Mature dendritic cells appeared to drive more memory CD8+ clonal expansion than regulatory ones. The authors noted considerable between-person heterogeneity in alloreactive memory CD8+ cells. Naive T cells showed high diversity, memory cells less, memory CD8+ least.

Measured with immunoSEQ multiplex PCR; TCRdb has only the in-frame clones, and not every one. This sample carries fewer than 13,000 clones, approximately 70% of them seen once, and the ten largest clones take under 20%. V trimming: 6 bases; J trimming: 7 bases; junction bases outside the gene matches: 9. The CDR3 has 13 residues. CDR1 and CDR2 from the germline V gene are SGDLS and YYNGEE. The chain combines TRBV9 with TRBJ1-1, with 7 bases matching TRBD1. This TCR came from a human donor in good health. The source material was memory CD8+ T cells from blood. Subset described: CD45RO+ memory T cells. CDR3 region: CASTEGAEGEAFF. The CDR3 nucleotides are TGTGCCAGCACGGAGGGGGCGGAGGGTGAAGCTTTCTTT.